This T cell receptor beta chain was documented in a study of cytomegalovirus exposure and HLA in healthy donors. Looked up from germline, CDR1 is MNHEY and CDR2 is SVGAGI. The V end lost 2 bases, the J end lost 5 bases, and 15 bases lay between the germline ends. The CDR3 is 15 amino acids. Measured with immunoSEQ multiplex PCR; TCRdb has only the in-frame clones, and not every one. There are 100,000 to 150,000 clones in the sample; 89% occur only once, and about 1.1% lies in the top ten. This TCR came from a woman younger than 30 in good health and CMV-seronegative. This sequence joins TRBV6-5 and TRBJ1-2; no firm D call. Input material: PBMCs. CDR3 nucleotide sequence: TGTGCCAGCAGTTACAGCGCCGAGGAGTGGTATGGCTACACCTTC. Its translation: CASSYSAEEWYGYTF.